This entry describes one T cell receptor beta chain. Sequenced by immunoSEQ multiplex PCR; TCRdb stores in-frame clones only, minus some. The sample records 250,000 to 350,000 clones, 75% to 90% being singletons. This record comes from a study of blood T cell repertoires in COVID-19. At the level of the study: T cells, B-cell-depleted T cells, or PBMCs supplied cDNA or gDNA.

The length of the CDR3 is 14 residues. Deletions cut 5 bases from V and 5 bases from J, with 15 bases between. Germline CDR1 reads SEHNR; CDR2 reads FQNEAQ (reference sequence). Individuals drawn from around 24 US areas were about 18 to 95 years old. Researchers sorted participants into cohorts using their self-reported clinical history. The source is a woman between 18 and 29 years old who had recovered from COVID-19. Material for sequencing was PBMCs or T cells enriched from blood (not recorded which). The V gene is TRBV7-9, the J gene TRBJ1-2; D gene ambiguous. CDR3 sequence reads: CASSPPVDWYGYTF. The CDR3 DNA sequence: TGTGCCAGCAGCCCCCCGGTAGATTGGTATGGCTACACCTTC.